These T cell receptor beta chains were read from a single sample in a study of CD8+ T cells in alopecia areata. Generated by immunoSEQ multiplex PCR, the TCRdb table keeps only in-frame clones and is missing some. The data hold about 12,000 clones, with approximately 65% observed a single time. The source material was skin. The receptors come from a human donor with alopecia areata. Both conserved end residues are part of each CDR3. The order of the fields is J gene, V gene, CDR3 protein.

>TRBJ2-5|TRBV5-7
CASSFQSGGQETQYF
>TRBJ2-5|TRBV5-6
CASSPGTSGYQETQYF
>TRBJ1-1|TRBV7-8
CASSFGETEAFF
>TRBJ2-1|TRBV6-6
CASSYTSGSNEQFF
>TRBJ2-1|TRBV29-1
CSVGDRAYNEQFF
>TRBJ1-5|TRBV7-2
CASSLVGTGGNQPQHF
>TRBJ2-2|TRBV13
CASSRRGGRTTGELFF
>TRBJ2-1|TRBV27
CASSLFPGWEQFF
>TRBJ2-7|TRBV28
CASSPGQPYEQYF
>TRBJ2-1|TRBV4-1
CASSQDYGLAGYSYNEQFF
>TRBJ2-4|TRBV9
CASSTGQDNIQYF
>TRBJ1-1|TRBV29-1
CSVLGWNTEAFF
>TRBJ2-7|TRBV25-1
CASSGPGHGMGEQYF
>TRBJ2-3|TRBV7-9
CASSLDPLGTQYF
>TRBJ2-1|TRBV2
CASSEGSGSHEQFF
>TRBJ1-2|TRBV5-1
CASSLGVGRGWIYGYTF
>TRBJ2-3|TRBV29-1
CSAVSGSTDTQYF
>TRBJ2-3|TRBV4-1
CASSQGSEGRRDTQYF
>TRBJ2-7|TRBV25-1
CASSDRGPVEQYF
>TRBJ2-1|TRBV6-5
CASSPRGTVNEQFF
>TRBJ1-2|TRBV29-1
CSVQGGTNYGYTF
>TRBJ2-7|TRBV28
CASSPTPGQGSYEQYF
>TRBJ1-5|TRBV2
CASSAEGADQPQHF
>TRBJ2-7|TRBV7-9
CASSLAPSEQYF
>TRBJ1-4|TRBV15
CATSRDSATNEKLFF
>TRBJ1-2|TRBV15
CATSRDRVYGYTF
>TRBJ2-4|TRBV4-1
CASSPGLVSGWAKNIQYF
>TRBJ1-1|TRBV29-1
CSVGRMNTEAFF
>TRBJ1-1|TRBV29-1
CSAPEGAGVTEAFF
>TRBJ1-5|TRBV11-2
CASSSGTGAWGNQPQHF
>TRBJ2-5|TRBV7-6
CASSGGETQYF
>TRBJ1-4|TRBV6-1
CASSAGLATNEKLFF
>TRBJ1-1|TRBV7-9
CASSLMGDLNTEAFF
>TRBJ2-7|TRBV28
CASSSTTSGLSYEQYF
>TRBJ2-2|TRBV9
CASSVELYAGELFF
>TRBJ2-7|TRBV25-1
CASSASRVDRASSYEQYF
>TRBJ2-1|TRBV11-2
CASSLAPGQYEQFF
>TRBJ1-2|TRBV7-9
CASTFGGGQGLRGYTF
>TRBJ2-4|TRBV7-9
CASSLGLAKNIQYF
>TRBJ2-1|TRBV18
CASSLYQGNEQFF
>TRBJ2-5|TRBV19
CASSVRGPGLETQYF